In this sample, the clone carrying this T cell receptor (beta chain) turned up a few times. Its antigen remains unidentified. Making the TCR beta libraries involved quantitative 5'-RACE with molecular barcodes. TCRdb independently ran MiXCR on the 5' RACE reads; one entry per CDR3 protein. The data contain about 160,000 distinct CDR3 sequences, approximately 10% of them singletons. The entry originates in a study of CD8 T cells in ankylosing spondylitis. Overall study results and limits: Typical of ankylosing spondylitis blood, it appeared, was a TCR beta motif of roughly eight highly homologous variants.

The TCR originated in a female donor with ankylosing spondylitis or in good health (not recorded which). Sequenced sample: blood, either unsorted or a sorted T cell fraction (not recorded which).

This CDR3 reads CATSDLFDSANEQFF. CDR3 nucleotides: TGTGCCACCAGTGATTTATTTGACAGCGCCAATGAGCAGTTCTTC. The rearrangement joins TRBV24-1 to TRBJ2-1, with D perhaps matching TRBD1 (5 bases). Trimming took off 1 base at V and 6 bases at J, with 12 bases between the two ends. The CDR3 is made up of 15 amino acids. Germline lookup yields CDR1 KGHDR and CDR2 SFDVKD.